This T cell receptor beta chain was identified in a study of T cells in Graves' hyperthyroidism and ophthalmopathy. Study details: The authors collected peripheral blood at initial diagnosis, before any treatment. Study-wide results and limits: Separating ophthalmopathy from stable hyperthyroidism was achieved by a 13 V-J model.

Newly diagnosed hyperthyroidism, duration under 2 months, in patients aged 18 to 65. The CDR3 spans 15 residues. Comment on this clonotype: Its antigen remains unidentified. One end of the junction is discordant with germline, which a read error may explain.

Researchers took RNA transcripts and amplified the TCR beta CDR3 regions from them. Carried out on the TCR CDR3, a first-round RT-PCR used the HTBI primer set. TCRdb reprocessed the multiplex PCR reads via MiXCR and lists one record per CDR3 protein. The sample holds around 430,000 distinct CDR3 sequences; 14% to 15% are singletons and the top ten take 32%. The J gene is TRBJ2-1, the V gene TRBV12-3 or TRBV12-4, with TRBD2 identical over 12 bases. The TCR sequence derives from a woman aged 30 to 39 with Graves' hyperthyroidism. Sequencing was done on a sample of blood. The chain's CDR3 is CASSLTSGSYSEQFF. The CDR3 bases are TGTGCCAGCAGTTTGACTAGCGGGAGCTACAGTGAGCAGTTCTTC.